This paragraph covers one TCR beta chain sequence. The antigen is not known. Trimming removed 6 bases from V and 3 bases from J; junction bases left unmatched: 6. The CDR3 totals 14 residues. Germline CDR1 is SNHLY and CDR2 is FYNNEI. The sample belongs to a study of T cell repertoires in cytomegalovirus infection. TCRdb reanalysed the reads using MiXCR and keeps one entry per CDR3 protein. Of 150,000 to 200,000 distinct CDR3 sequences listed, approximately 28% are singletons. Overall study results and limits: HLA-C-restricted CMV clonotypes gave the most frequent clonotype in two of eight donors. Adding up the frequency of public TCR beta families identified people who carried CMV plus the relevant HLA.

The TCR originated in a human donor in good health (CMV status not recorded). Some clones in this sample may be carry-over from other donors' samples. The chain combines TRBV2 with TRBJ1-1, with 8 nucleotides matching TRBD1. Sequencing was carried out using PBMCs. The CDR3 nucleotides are TGTGCCAGCAGCAGGGAACAGGGGGACACTGAAGCTTTCTTT. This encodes CASSREQGDTEAFF.